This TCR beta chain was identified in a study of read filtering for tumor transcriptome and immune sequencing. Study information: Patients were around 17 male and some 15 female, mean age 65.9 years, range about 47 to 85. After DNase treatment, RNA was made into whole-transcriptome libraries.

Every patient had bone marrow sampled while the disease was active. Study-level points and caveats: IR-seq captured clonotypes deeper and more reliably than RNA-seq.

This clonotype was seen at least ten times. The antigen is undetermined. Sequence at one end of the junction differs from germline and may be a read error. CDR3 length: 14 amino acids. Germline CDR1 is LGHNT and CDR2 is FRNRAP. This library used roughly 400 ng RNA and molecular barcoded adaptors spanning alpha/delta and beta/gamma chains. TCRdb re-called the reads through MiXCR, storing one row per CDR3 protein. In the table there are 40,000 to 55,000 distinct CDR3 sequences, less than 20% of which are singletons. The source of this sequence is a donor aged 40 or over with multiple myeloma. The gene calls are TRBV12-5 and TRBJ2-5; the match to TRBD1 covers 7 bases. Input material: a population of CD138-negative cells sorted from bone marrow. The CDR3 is CASGLGQIQETQYF. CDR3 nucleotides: TGTGCTAGTGGATTGGGACAGATCCAAGAGACCCAGTACTTC. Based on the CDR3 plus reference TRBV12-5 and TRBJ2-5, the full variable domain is DARVTQTPRHKVTEMGQEVTMRCQPILGHNTVFWYRQTMMQGLELLAYFRNRAPLDDSGMPKDRFSAEMPDATLATLKIQPSEPRDSAVYFCASGLGQIQETQYFGPGTRLLVL.